The clone carrying this TCR beta chain was detected once. This entry belongs to a study of tumor-infiltrating lymphocytes in localized non-small cell lung cancer. CDR1 is GTSNPN, CDR2 SVGIG, per germline (reference sequence). There are 13 residues in the CDR3. The ends were cut back, 6 bases at V and 5 bases at J, with 11 bases in the middle. The assay was immunoSEQ multiplex PCR, and TCRdb's table has in-frame clones only and misses some. The table includes under 8,500 clones, approximately 71% detected once. The V call is TRBV30, the J call TRBJ1-6; D gene ambiguous. This clonotype originated in a human donor with non-small cell lung cancer. Sequenced input: lung tumor tissue. The CDR3 DNA reads as TGTGCCTGCGAGCCGTCGGATAATTCACCCCTCCACTTT. Amino acid sequence: CACEPSDNSPLHF.